What follows are 8 T cell receptor beta chains derived from one specimen sequenced in a study of T cell responses to AZD1222 COVID-19 vaccine. The assay was immunoSEQ multiplex PCR, and TCRdb's table has in-frame clones only and misses some. The data contain some 80,000 clones, 86% of them singletons. The specimen was peripheral blood, collected on day 0 of AZD1222 vaccination. All receptors come from an adult in good health.

The chain combines TRBV4-1 with TRBJ2-7; 14 positions match TRBD2. Unmatched junction bases numbered 1, after V lost 0 bases and J lost 0 bases. Germline loops: CDR1 MGHRA, CDR2 YSYEKL. The CDR3 runs 17 residues. The CDR3 DNA reads TGCGCCAGCAGCCAAGATGGGACTAGCGGGAGCTCCTACGAGCAGTACTTC. Encoded protein: CASSQDGTSGSSYEQYF.

This clone was detected only a few times. The CDR3 nucleotides read TGCGCCAGCAGCTCCGCGGGGGGCGATCAGCCCCAGCATTTT. Its translation: CASSSAGGDQPQHF. The rearrangement links TRBV5-1 to TRBJ1-5, with a tentative D call TRBD1 (6 bases). Per the germline V gene, CDR1 is SGHRS and CDR2 is YFSETQ. Trimming stripped 3 bases from V and 5 bases from J, with 12 bases between. This CDR3 comprises 14 residues.

The chain joins TRBV20-1 to TRBJ2-3; D may be TRBD1 (6 bases). Germline values: CDR1 DFQATT, CDR2 SNEGSKA (reference sequence). There are 16 residues in the CDR3. Trimming took off 3 bases at V and 4 bases at J, with 20 bases between the two ends. The CDR3 DNA reads as TGCAGTGCTAGTTTGACTGGGGGCGCGTGGGCAGATACGCAGTATTTT. Protein: CSASLTGGAWADTQYF.

This chain connects TRBV29-1 to TRBJ2-7; D not certain. The CDR3 has 12 residues. V was pared by 1 base and J by 3 bases, with 7 bases between. Germline CDR1 is SQVTM and CDR2 is ANQGSEA. CDR3 residues: CSVEVTDYEQYF. CDR3 nucleotides: TGCAGCGTTGAAGTCACGGACTACGAGCAGTACTTC.

This chain links TRBV2 with TRBJ2-7; D is tentatively TRBD1 or TRBD2 (5 bases each). CDR3 length equals 11 residues. V lost 8 bases, J lost 2 bases, and 7 bases lay in between. Germline values: CDR1 SNHLY, CDR2 FYNNEI. CDR3 bases: TGTGCCAGCGGGGGTACCTACGAGCAGTACTTC. Its translation: CASGGTYEQYF.

This chain connects TRBV18 to TRBJ1-4, with a tentative D call TRBD1 (5 bases). In germline, CDR1 is KGHSH, CDR2 LQKENI. V was pared by 3 bases and J by 4 bases, with 9 bases between. The CDR3 is 14 amino acids. The CDR3 loop reads CASSPTASNEKLFF. For the CDR3, the DNA is TGTGCCAGCTCACCGACAGCAAGTAATGAAAAACTGTTTTTT.

This sequence joins TRBV7-2 and TRBJ1-5; a possible D gene is TRBD1 (5 bases). Trimming removed 3 bases from V and 0 bases from J, with 9 bases in between. Germline V gene data show CDR1 as SGHTA and CDR2 as FQGNSA. CDR3 length equals 15 residues. CDR3 region: CASSFQGYSNQPQHF. DNA of the CDR3: TGTGCCAGCAGCTTCCAGGGATATAGCAATCAGCCCCAGCATTTT.

This chain links TRBV3-1 (or the pseudogene TRBV3-2) with TRBJ2-1, with D perhaps matching TRBD1 (5 bases). The germline V gene has CDR1 LGHDT and CDR2 YNNKEL (reference sequence). This CDR3 region has 18 residues. V was cut by 0 bases and J by 0 bases, with 15 bases left in between. The CDR3 DNA is TGTGCCAGCAGCCAAGATCAAGGGGTTGGGCACTCCTACAATGAGCAGTTCTTC. Amino acids: CASSQDQGVGHSYNEQFF.